The 15 T cell receptor beta chains in this list originate from one sample, sequenced in a study of read filtering for tumor transcriptome and immune sequencing (dated by TCRdb to about 2020). Sequenced using an Illumina HiSeq 4000. TCR libraries were constructed from about 400 ng RNA using the Immunoverse kit, and molecular barcoded adaptors covering alpha/delta and beta/gamma chains were employed. TCRdb cleaned the public reads at Q25 with fastp, built clones with MiXCR and kept in-frame beta chains. Each record represents a unique CDR3 protein, reported with the most common genes and DNA among its rows. The sample table shows fewer than 30,000 distinct CDR3 sequences, and about 15% are seen once. 44% of the sample rests with the top ten. The sample comprised a population of CD138-negative cells sorted from bone marrow. In the paper's terms, the cell subset or site label means: bone marrow mononuclear cells depleted of CD138+ plasma/myeloma cells by negative magnetic selection. These receptors were collected from a donor aged 40 or over with multiple myeloma.

This clonotype qualifies as medium-sized. The gene calls are TRBV9 and TRBJ2-1; D unresolved. Deletions cut 0 bases from V and 7 bases from J, with 8 bases between. The germline gives CDR1 SGDLS, CDR2 YYNGEE. This CDR3 region has 13 residues. The CDR3 protein is CASSVDIRNEQFF. CDR3 coding DNA: TGTGCCAGCAGCGTAGACATCCGGAATGAGCAGTTCTTC. Drawing the rest from reference TRBV9 and TRBJ2-1, the complete variable domain is DSGVTQTPKHLITATGQRVTLRCSPRSGDLSVYWYQQSLDQGLQFLIQYYNGEERAKGNILERFSAQQFPDLHSELNLSSLELGDSALYFCASSVDIRNEQFFGPGTRLTVL.

This clonotype was counted ten times or more. The J gene is TRBJ1-1, the V gene TRBV12-3 or TRBV12-4, with D tentatively TRBD1 (5 bases). The CDR3 runs to 15 residues. Trimming pared 3 bases from V and 3 bases from J, leaving 14 bases between. CDR3: CASSFWDGGDTEAFF. The CDR3 coding sequence is TGTGCCAGCAGTTTTTGGGACGGTGGGGACACTGAAGCTTTCTTT.

This clonotype came up many times. The V gene is TRBV5-1, the J gene TRBJ2-5; D call uncertain. The length of the CDR3 is 14 residues. Germline CDR1 reads SGHRS; CDR2 reads YFSETQ. V gave up 0 bases and J gave up 5 bases, with 11 bases separating them. This CDR3 reads CASSLGPAGETQYF. The CDR3 nucleotides are TGCGCCAGCAGCTTGGGACCTGCTGGGGAGACCCAGTACTTC.

This clonotype is hyperexpanded. The J gene is TRBJ2-6, the V gene TRBV11-1, with D possibly matching TRBD2 (6 bases). CDR3 length equals 18 residues. The V gene's germline CDR1 is SGHAT and CDR2 FQDESV (reference sequence). V lost 6 bases and J lost 0, with 18 bases in between. The CDR3 loop is CASSRRLDINSGANVLTF. Written as DNA, the CDR3 is TGTGCCAGCAGTCGAAGACTAGATATTAACTCTGGGGCCAACGTCCTGACTTTC.

In its sample, this clonotype was seen many times. The chain employs TRBV15 and TRBJ1-1; 8 positions match TRBD1. This CDR3 is 16 amino acids long. CDR1 and CDR2 from the germline V gene are LNHNV and YYDKDF (reference sequence). V shed 0 bases, J shed 1 base, and the junction held 4 bases outside the gene matches. CDR3 coding DNA: TGTGCCACCAGCAGAGATCAGGGGGCGGGGAACACTGAAGCTTTCTTT. Amino acid sequence: CATSRDQGAGNTEAFF.

This clonotype was counted at least ten times. This chain connects TRBV7-3 to TRBJ2-3; TRBD2 agrees at 7 bases. The CDR3 has 13 amino acids. Germline V gives CDR1 SGHTA, CDR2 FQGTGA. V lost 5 bases to trimming and J lost 3 bases; unmatched junction nucleotides: 2. The CDR3 DNA sequence: TGTGCCAGCAGCCGGGGAGGGACAGATACGCAGTATTTT. This codes for CASSRGGTDTQYF.

This clonotype was detected ten times or more. This chain connects TRBV11-2 to TRBJ2-1; no clear D gene. Germline values: CDR1 SGHAT, CDR2 FQNNGV. The CDR3 is made up of 14 amino acids. V lost 1 base, J lost 6 bases, and 10 bases lay in between. The CDR3 DNA reads TGTGCCAGCAGCTTAGCTTTACTCCTCAATGAGCAGTTCTTC. This codes for CASSLALLLNEQFF.

Many counts were recorded for this clonotype. The gene calls are TRBV28 and TRBJ2-7; D is possibly TRBD1 (6 bases). The CDR3 covers 12 residues. The germline CDR1 and CDR2 sequences are MDHEN and SYDVKM. V was pared by 4 bases and J by 5 bases, with 9 bases between. Here the CDR3 reads CASSSQGNEQYF. The CDR3 DNA is TGTGCCAGCAGTTCACAGGGAAACGAGCAGTACTTC.

Concerning this clonotype itself: Given a much more abundant clone one base away, this may be a read error. CDR3 coding DNA: TGCAGCGCCGGGGCAGACACAGATACGCAGTATTTT. Protein sequence: CSAGADTDTQYF. The chain uses TRBV29-1 and TRBJ2-3; D possibly matches TRBD1 or TRBD2 (5 bases each). This CDR3 has 12 residues. CDR1 SQVTM and CDR2 ANQGSEA come from the germline V gene. V dropped 7 bases and J dropped 2 bases, with 10 bases sitting between them.

This clonotype was observed a handful of times. J is TRBJ1-2 and V is TRBV19, with 7 nucleotides matching TRBD1. Trimming at V came to 0 bases and at J to 6 bases, leaving 4 bases not matched to a gene. CDR3 length equals 14 residues. Germline CDR1 LNHDA, CDR2 SQIVND (reference sequence). CDR3 DNA sequence: TGTGCCAGTAGTATAGAACGACAGGGTAATGGCTACACCTTC. Translation gives CASSIERQGNGYTF.

This clonotype was seen ten or more times. The chain uses TRBV29-1 and TRBJ2-5, with 8 bases identical to TRBD2. V trimming: 4 bases; J trimming: 4 bases; junction bases outside the gene matches: 2. Per the germline V gene, CDR1 is SQVTM and CDR2 is ANQGSEA. The length of the CDR3 is 12 residues. The DNA of the CDR3 is TGCAGCGTTGGCGGGGGGCGAGAGACCCAGTACTTC. Protein product: CSVGGGRETQYF. Based on the CDR3 plus reference TRBV29-1 and TRBJ2-5, the full variable domain is SAVISQKPSRDICQRGTSLTIQCQVDSQVTMMFWYRQQPGQSLTLIATANQGSEATYESGFVIDKFPISRPNLTFSTLTVSNMSPEDSSIYLCSVGGGRETQYFGPGTRLLVL.

This clonotype was seen ten or more times. The genes are TRBV5-1 and TRBJ2-7; D is undetermined. The CDR3 length is 13 residues. Trimming removed 0 bases at V and 2 bases at J, with 6 bases between. The V gene's germline CDR1 is SGHRS and CDR2 YFSETQ. The CDR3 DNA follows: TGCGCCAGCAGCTTGGGGACCCCCTACGAGCAGTACTTC. This sequence encodes CASSLGTPYEQYF.

The chain links TRBV29-1 to TRBJ2-5, with D hard to call. Germline CDR1 is SQVTM and CDR2 is ANQGSEA. The length of the CDR3 is 14 residues. V dropped 1 base and J dropped 5 bases, with 14 bases sitting between them. CDR3 DNA sequence: TGCAGCGTTGAAGCCCTATATGTCAGCGAGACCCAGTACTTC. Translated, it gives CSVEALYVSETQYF.

Ten or more counts support this clonotype. This chain joins TRBV25-1 and TRBJ2-7, with 7 bases aligning to TRBD1. This CDR3 region has 17 residues. CDR1 is MGHDK and CDR2 is SYGVNS in the germline V gene. V dropped 3 bases and J dropped 3; count of bases not matched to a gene: 14. CDR3 DNA: TGTGCCAGCAGTGACCAATACGACAGGGCTGGTGGCTACGAGCAGTACTTC. Translation gives CASSDQYDRAGGYEQYF.

This clonotype was counted at least ten times. Since no conserved phenylalanine or tryptophan closes the CDR3, a read error is the likely cause. The rearrangement joins TRBV29-1 to TRBJ1-1, with 7 nucleotides matching TRBD1. CDR3 length equals 12 residues. V gave up 1 base and J gave up 7 bases; unmatched junction bases: 3. Looked up from germline, CDR1 is SQVTM and CDR2 is ANQGSEA. The CDR3: CSVEGGTVEAFS. The CDR3, as DNA: TGCAGCGTTGAAGGTGGGACAGTTGAAGCTTTCTCT.